What follows is one T cell receptor (beta chain) and its context. With 0 bases removed from V and 5 bases from J, the gap between germline ends came to 4 bases. Per germline, CDR1 ENHRY and CDR2 SYGVKD. CDR3 length: 12 amino acids. The table came from immunoSEQ multiplex PCR; TCRdb's copy has only in-frame clones and leaves some out. The sample includes 90,000 to 120,000 clones, roughly 88% seen only once; the top ten take approximately 6.8%. This entry is derived from a study of blood T cell repertoires in COVID-19. The chain combines TRBV10-3 with TRBJ1-2, with D uncertain. Sequenced material: peripheral blood. This TCR was sampled from a middle-aged man with active or convalescent COVID-19. CDR3 nucleotides: TGTGCCATCAGTGAGTCTCGGTATGGCTACACCTTC. Translated, it gives CAISESRYGYTF.